Sequencing of this T cell receptor beta chain was carried out in a study of control samples from healthy donors and cancer patients. Clones were read by immunoSEQ multiplex PCR, and TCRdb kept only the in-frame ones, dropping some. The table has under 110,000 clones, 75% to 90% seen once. The TCR originated in a man younger than 45 in good health. The source material was blood.

CDR3 in amino acids: CASSYKGGDTQYF. The CDR3 DNA reads as TGTGCCAGCAGCTATAAGGGTGGAGATACGCAGTATTTT. The rearrangement joins TRBV7-2 to TRBJ2-3, with no clear D. The CDR3 length is 13 residues. From germline, CDR1 is SGHTA and CDR2 FQGNSA. Trimming took off 4 bases at V and 5 bases at J, with 10 bases between the two ends.